What follows are 29 T cell receptor beta chains derived from one specimen sequenced in a study of blood T cell repertoires in COVID-19. Libraries were prepared by immunoSEQ multiplex PCR; TCRdb keeps only in-frame clonotypes and omits some of them. The sample holds tens of thousands of clones, about 90% seen once. The specimen was peripheral blood. Receptors were obtained from a woman aged 70 to 79 with active COVID-19.

The chain joins TRBV4-1 to TRBJ2-1, with a possible D match to TRBD2 (6 bases). V was pared by 4 bases and J by 3 bases, with 16 bases between. This CDR3 region has 16 residues. From germline, CDR1 is MGHRA and CDR2 YSYEKL. CDR3 in DNA: TGCGCCAGCAGCCCCCGCGACGGGGGAATCTACAATGAGCAGTTCTTC. Protein: CASSPRDGGIYNEQFF.

This chain links TRBV18 with TRBJ1-1; D not resolved. This CDR3 region has 14 residues. V lost 1 base to trimming and J lost 1 base, with 7 bases between them. Germline V gene lookup returns CDR1 KGHSH and CDR2 LQKENI. The CDR3: CASSPLTANTEAFF. The CDR3 DNA follows: TGTGCCAGCTCACCACTAACAGCGAACACTGAAGCTTTCTTT.

The V call is TRBV5-1, the J call TRBJ2-7, with TRBD1 matching 9 bases. CDR1 is SGHRS and CDR2 is YFSETQ in the germline V gene. V was pared by 3 bases and J by 3 bases, with 4 bases of the junction left unmatched. The CDR3 has 14 amino acids. CDR3 region: CASSSGQGDYEQYF. As DNA, the CDR3 is TGCGCCAGCAGCTCGGGACAGGGAGACTACGAGCAGTACTTC.

V gene TRBV30 combines with J gene TRBJ2-3; 10 bases align to TRBD2. Germline V CDR1 and CDR2: GTSNPN, SVGIG (reference sequence). CDR3 length equals 14 residues. The ends lost 2 bases at V and 4 bases at J; junction bases unmatched: 3. In DNA, the CDR3 is TGTGCCTGGAGTCCTAGCGGGGGCGCAGATACGCAGTATTTT. Translation gives CAWSPSGGADTQYF. Looking up the rest from reference TRBV30 and TRBJ2-3 gives the full variable domain: SQTIHQWPATLVQPVGSPLSLECTVEGTSNPNLYWYRQAAGRGLQLLFYSVGIGQISSEVPQNLSASRPQDRQFILSSKKLLLSDSGFYLCAWSPSGGADTQYFGPGTRLTVL.

The chain recombines TRBV5-6 with TRBJ2-1; D ambiguous. Germline-derived CDR1 and CDR2 are SGHDT and YYEEEE. V was cut by 0 bases and J by 5 bases, with 6 bases left in between. This CDR3 comprises 13 residues. Here the CDR3 reads CASSLGAHNEQFF. DNA of the CDR3: TGTGCCAGCAGCTTGGGGGCTCACAATGAGCAGTTCTTC.

The V gene is TRBV20-1, the J gene TRBJ2-5; possibly TRBD2 for D (6 bases). Trimming took 6 bases from V and 5 from J, leaving 10 bases between them. Germline V lookup: CDR1 DFQATT, CDR2 SNEGSKA (reference sequence). This CDR3 is built from 11 residues. CDR3 in DNA: TGCAGTGCGGAGGGCCGGGAGACCCAGTACTTC. Its translation: CSAEGRETQYF.

The CDR3 loop is CASSLSGNSPLHF. DNA for the CDR3: TGTGCCAGCAGCTTATCGGGGAATTCACCCCTCCACTTT. The chain uses TRBV7-2 and TRBJ1-6; D ambiguous. Germline V gene data show CDR1 as SGHTA and CDR2 as FQGNSA. This CDR3 contains 13 residues. The V end lost 2 bases, the J end lost 7 bases, and 6 bases lay between the germline ends.

This chain links TRBV9 with TRBJ2-7, with D possibly being TRBD2 (5 bases). Trimming cost V 0 bases and J 3 bases, with 13 bases left between them. Germline V gene sequence: CDR1 SGDLS, CDR2 YYNGEE. The CDR3 runs to 15 residues. The CDR3 here is CASSVASGNNYEQYF. For the CDR3, the DNA is TGTGCCAGCAGCGTAGCGTCCGGGAATAACTACGAGCAGTACTTC.

The count of this clone is one. This sequence joins TRBV4-3 and TRBJ1-4, with D unresolved. Germline-derived CDR1 and CDR2 are LGHNA and YSLEER. The CDR3 has 13 amino acids. V was cut by 0 bases and J by 7 bases, with 6 bases left in between. The CDR3: CASSQEGSEKLFF. The CDR3 nucleotides are TGCGCCAGCAGCCAAGAGGGGAGTGAAAAACTGTTTTTT.

The CDR3, as DNA: TGTGCCAGCAGCTCCGGTTACGAGCAGTACTTC. This sequence encodes CASSSGYEQYF. V usage is TRBV11-1 and J usage is TRBJ2-7; no reliable D call. The CDR3 covers 11 residues. The V end was cut by 4 bases, the J end by 4 bases, with 5 bases between. The germline V gene encodes CDR1 SGHAT and CDR2 FQDESV (reference sequence).

This chain joins TRBV9 and TRBJ1-1; 8 nucleotides agree with TRBD1. V lost 4 bases and J lost 4; bases outside the gene matches: 6. Germline loops: CDR1 SGDLS, CDR2 YYNGEE. This CDR3 is 14 amino acids long. The CDR3 sequence: CASSTQTGGTEAFF. The CDR3 nucleotides are TGTGCCAGCAGCACGCAAACAGGGGGCACTGAAGCTTTCTTT. Supplemented by reference TRBV9 and TRBJ1-1, the full variable domain reads DSGVTQTPKHLITATGQRVTLRCSPRSGDLSVYWYQQSLDQGLQFLIQYYNGEERAKGNILERFSAQQFPDLHSELNLSSLELGDSALYFCASSTQTGGTEAFFGQGTRLTVV.

The chain has TRBV18 and TRBJ2-1, with TRBD2 identical over 14 bases. This CDR3 is built from 16 residues. With 3 bases clipped from V and 9 bases from J, the junction kept 7 bases outside the gene matches. Germline assignment: CDR1 KGHSH and CDR2 LQKENI. The CDR3 region has the DNA TGTGCCAGCTCACCGGGACTAGCGGGGGTCACGGGTGAGCAGTTCTTC. It encodes CASSPGLAGVTGEQFF.

The rearrangement uses TRBV5-4 and TRBJ2-7, with a possible D match to TRBD2 (6 bases). CDR1 and CDR2 from the germline V gene are SGHNT and YYREEE (reference sequence). The CDR3 contains 14 residues. Trimming removed 4 bases from V and 0 bases from J, with 11 bases in between. The CDR3 coding sequence is TGTGCCAGCAGCCAGCCTAGCGTCTCCTACGAGCAGTACTTC. Protein product: CASSQPSVSYEQYF.

The rearrangement links TRBV18 to TRBJ1-2; perhaps TRBD1 as D (6 bases). Trimming stripped 3 bases from V and 4 bases from J, with 9 bases between. Germline V gene lookup returns CDR1 KGHSH and CDR2 LQKENI. The CDR3 covers 13 residues. CDR3 DNA sequence: TGTGCCAGCTCACCTCCGACAGGCTATGGCTACACCTTC. As protein: CASSPPTGYGYTF.

This clone was detected once. The chain uses TRBV11-3 and TRBJ2-5, with 9 bases aligning to TRBD2. V lost 4 bases, J lost 4 bases, and 4 bases stayed unmatched. From germline, CDR1 is SGHNT and CDR2 YENEEA. This CDR3 is 14 amino acids long. CDR3 sequence: CASSSRGGPETQYF. DNA for the CDR3: TGTGCCAGCAGCTCGCGGGGGGGCCCAGAGACCCAGTACTTC.

The chain has TRBV9 and TRBJ2-1, with D unclear. Germline assignment: CDR1 SGDLS and CDR2 YYNGEE. V was pared by 0 bases and J by 3 bases, with 10 bases between. This CDR3 comprises 15 residues. The CDR3 sequence is CASSVGMGVYNEQFF. The CDR3 DNA reads TGTGCCAGCAGCGTAGGAATGGGCGTCTACAATGAGCAGTTCTTC.

This rearrangement joins TRBV5-5 to TRBJ2-5, with 8 bases lining up with TRBD1. Germline CDR1 SGHKS, CDR2 YYEKEE (reference sequence). The CDR3 loop spans 15 amino acids. V lost 4 bases and J lost 0; bases outside the gene matches: 5. CDR3 region: CASSVRDRYQETQYF. CDR3 DNA: TGTGCCAGCAGCGTCCGGGACAGGTACCAAGAGACCCAGTACTTC. The whole variable domain, remainder taken from reference TRBV5-5 and TRBJ2-5, is DAGVTQSPTHLIKTRGQQVTLRCSPISGHKSVSWYQQVLGQGPQFIFQYYEKEERGRGNFPDRFSARQFPNYSSELNVNALLLGDSALYLCASSVRDRYQETQYFGPGTRLLVL.

The DNA of the CDR3 is TGTGCCAGCTCACCGCTCTCGACAGCCACAGATACGCAGTATTTT. Its translation is CASSPLSTATDTQYF. J is TRBJ2-3 and V is TRBV18, with D possibly matching TRBD1 (5 bases). Germline V gene lookup returns CDR1 KGHSH and CDR2 LQKENI. V lost 3 bases and J 2 bases, leaving 12 bases between the germline ends. This CDR3 is 15 amino acids long.

Remarks on this clone: One end of the junction fails to match germline, which may point to a read error. V and J are TRBV7-9 and TRBJ2-2; D not resolved. CDR1 and CDR2 (germline): SEHNR, FQNEAQ (reference sequence). The CDR3 has 16 residues. CDR3 DNA: TGCGCCAGCAGCTTAAGAGGTTACGCGAACACCGGGGAGCTGTTTTTT. Protein sequence: CASSLRGYANTGELFF. Combining the CDR3 with reference TRBV7-9 and TRBJ2-2 gives the whole variable domain DTGVSQNPRHKITKRGQNVTFRCDPISEHNRLYWYRQTLGQGPEFLTYFQNEAQLEKSRLLSDRFSAERPKGSFSTLEIQRTEQGDSAMYLCASSLRGYANTGELFFGEGSRLTVL.

The chain carries TRBV7-2 and TRBJ2-3; no clear D. V was shortened by 5 bases and J by 4 bases, with 16 bases between the two germline ends. The CDR3 is 15 residues long. The germline gives CDR1 SGHTA, CDR2 FQGNSA. In nucleotides, the CDR3 is TGTGCCAGCAGCCGGTCTTCTAGGAGCCCAGATACGCAGTATTTT. This codes for CASSRSSRSPDTQYF. The variable domain in full, with the rest retrieved from reference TRBV7-2 and TRBJ2-3, is GAGVSQSPSNKVTEKGKDVELRCDPISGHTALYWYRQSLGQGLEFLIYFQGNSAPDKSGLPSDRFSAERTGGSVSTLTIQRTQQEDSAVYLCASSRSSRSPDTQYFGPGTRLTVL.

This clone was picked up a small number of times. The V and J genes are TRBV3-1 (or the pseudogene TRBV3-2) and TRBJ2-5; possible D gene TRBD2, 7 bases. Trimming took off 4 bases at V and 7 bases at J, with 22 bases between the two ends. The CDR3 totals 16 residues. The germline CDR1 and CDR2 sequences are LGHDT and YNNKEL (reference sequence). CDR3 DNA: TGTGCCAGCAGCCCCTTCTTAGGTCGGGGGGCGGGGACCCAGTACTTC. Amino acid sequence: CASSPFLGRGAGTQYF.

The chain employs TRBV11-3 and TRBJ2-4; 11 bases align to TRBD1. With V trimmed by 5 bases and J by 0 bases, 3 bases remained unmatched. Germline values: CDR1 SGHNT, CDR2 YENEEA. There are 16 residues in the CDR3. The CDR3 region is CASSKGTGGAKNIQYF. CDR3 nucleotide sequence: TGTGCCAGCAGCAAAGGGACAGGGGGAGCCAAAAACATTCAGTACTTC.

The V and J genes are TRBV7-2 and TRBJ2-2; the match to TRBD2 covers 7 bases. Germline-derived CDR1 and CDR2 are SGHTA and FQGNSA. The CDR3 is 16 amino acids. Unmatched junction bases numbered 13, after V lost 7 bases and J lost 5 bases. The CDR3 DNA follows: TGTGCCAGCACCCTATCTCGGACTAGAGTAACCGGGGAGCTGTTTTTT. Protein product: CASTLSRTRVTGELFF.

The gene calls are TRBV28 and TRBJ2-7; 9 bases align to TRBD2. Losses at the gene ends were 6 bases for V and 6 bases for J; bases not matched to a gene: 12. There are 15 residues in the CDR3. CDR1 and CDR2 (germline): MDHEN, SYDVKM. The CDR3 sequence: CASSPRGSGGLEQYF. The CDR3 DNA follows: TGTGCCAGCAGCCCGCGCGGTAGCGGGGGCCTCGAGCAGTACTTC.

This clone has only one observation. This chain connects TRBV6-1 to TRBJ1-6; D remains ambiguous. This CDR3 is built from 15 residues. Trimming took off 0 bases at V and 7 bases at J, with 10 bases between the two ends. From germline, CDR1 is MNHNS and CDR2 SASEGT. CDR3 sequence (DNA): TGTGCCAGCAGTGAAGCGGAGACTGCGAATTCACCCCTCCACTTT. Translated: CASSEAETANSPLHF.

The V call is TRBV18, the J call TRBJ2-3, with a weak D call TRBD2 (5 bases). The CDR3 runs to 15 residues. Germline CDR1 is KGHSH and CDR2 is LQKENI. Trimming pared 3 bases from V and 3 bases from J, leaving 13 bases between. This CDR3 reads CASSPAGGRTDTQYF. In DNA form, the CDR3 reads TGTGCCAGCTCACCGGCGGGCGGGCGGACAGATACGCAGTATTTT.

V usage is TRBV13 and J usage is TRBJ2-2; D is ambiguous. The V gene's germline CDR1 is PRHDT and CDR2 FYEKMQ (reference sequence). Trimming removed 5 bases from V and 1 base from J, with 5 bases in between. The CDR3 totals 13 residues. The CDR3 region has the DNA TGTGCCAGCAGCCTTAAGAACACCGGGGAGCTGTTTTTT. Translating it yields CASSLKNTGELFF.

This clone was seen once. This chain links TRBV4-1 with TRBJ2-3; 8 bases align to TRBD2. The V gene's germline CDR1 is MGHRA and CDR2 YSYEKL. The CDR3 sequence is 16 residues long. V shed 0 bases, J shed 2 bases, and the junction held 4 bases outside the gene matches. CDR3 in DNA: TGCGCCAGCAGCCAAGATTTTAGCGGGGTCACAGATACGCAGTATTTT. It translates to CASSQDFSGVTDTQYF.

The chain combines TRBV9 with TRBJ2-7, with 8 bases lining up with TRBD2. Germline assignment: CDR1 SGDLS and CDR2 YYNGEE. With V trimmed by 0 bases and J by 6 bases, 5 bases remained unmatched. The CDR3 is 14 residues long. CDR3: CASSVDGGDGEQYF. In DNA form, the CDR3 reads TGTGCCAGCAGCGTAGACGGGGGGGACGGCGAGCAGTACTTC.